One and the same sample provided the 17 T cell receptor delta chains below, sequenced in a study of γδ T cells in repeated Plasmodium falciparum infection (dated by TCRdb to the early 2020s). For bulk TCR repertoire analysis, Vgamma9/Vdelta2+ and Vdelta2-negative gammadelta T cell populations were isolated by flow sorting from peripheral blood mononuclear cells. Libraries came from multiplex PCR. Sequencing was performed on an Illumina MiSeq. TCRdb reprocessed the public data with the CATT caller; entries with the same nucleotide sequence were combined afterwards. The sample table holds 75,000 to 95,000 delta-chain clones, of which 0.85% to 1% were seen once. Together, the top ten hold approximately 10% of the sample. Sequencing used gamma-delta T cells from blood. Receptors were obtained from a pool of human donors (malaria-infected and uninfected, not separated).

The table lists this clone with a few counts. The TCRdb record carries a much larger clone's protein, which differs from this DNA's translation at residue 5; a read error is the likely cause, and the protein listed here is the DNA translation. The chain has TRDV2 and TRDJ1; 7 nucleotides align to TRDD3. In the absence of a J gene in TCRdb, the DNA was matched to germline to assign it here. Germline V gene lookup returns CDR1 GEAIGNYY and CDR2 EKD. CDR3 length: 18 amino acids. Trimming took 3 bases from V and 3 from J; bases not matched to a gene: 18. The CDR3 region is CACDSISMGEKGSDKLIF. For the CDR3, the DNA is TGTGCCTGTGACTCGATTTCAATGGGGGAAAAAGGATCCGATAAACTCATCTTT.

This clone was seen only a few times. The protein recorded in TCRdb matches a much larger clone and deviates from this DNA's translation at residue 8, suggesting a read error; the protein here is obtained by translating the DNA. The chain combines TRDV2 with TRDJ1; the D gene is possibly TRDD2 (9 bases). The CDR3 runs 24 residues. Deletions cut 0 bases from V and 1 base from J, with 38 bases between. Looked up from germline, CDR1 is GEAIGNYY and CDR2 is EKD. The CDR3 DNA follows: TGTGCCTGTGACACCGTGAAGCCCGGCCTTCCTACAGGAACTGGGGGTTCTCTCACCGATAAACTCATCTTT. Its translation: CACDTVKPGLPTGTGGSLTDKLIF.

On this clone itself: The TCRdb protein, from a much larger clone, departs from this DNA's translation at residue 9, likely by read error; the protein shown derives from the DNA. The rearrangement links TRDV1 to TRDJ1; a possible D gene is TRDD3 (5 bases). Germline CDR1 reads TSWWSYY; CDR2 reads QGS. The ends were cut back, 1 base at V and 3 bases at J, with 12 bases in the middle. This CDR3 contains 15 residues. The CDR3 nucleotides are TGTGCTCTTGGGGAACCGGACAGTGGGGCCGATAAACTCATCTTT. Protein sequence: CALGEPDSGADKLIF.

This clone was found a few times. This DNA translates differently at residue 5 from the TCRdb protein, which is that of a much larger clone; a read error is likely, and the protein shown is the DNA's own translation. The chain carries TRDV1 and TRDJ1; D gene uncertain. Trimming cost V 5 bases and J 0 bases, with 22 bases left between them. CDR3 size: 18 residues. The germline V gene encodes CDR1 TSWWSYY and CDR2 QGS. CDR3 in amino acids: CALGLHRAQVEYTDKLIF. The CDR3 coding sequence is TGTGCTCTTGGGCTCCATCGAGCCCAGGTCGAGTACACCGATAAACTCATCTTT.

Of note for this clone: TCRdb assigns this DNA the protein of a much larger clone, which departs from its translation at residue 5; this likely reflects a read error, and the protein shown comes from translating the DNA. This chain uses TRDV2 with TRDJ1; 10 bases are a match to TRDD3. TCRdb records no J gene; here it was assigned by comparing the DNA to germline. The CDR3 has 20 amino acids. Germline V CDR1 and CDR2: GEAIGNYY, EKD. V trimming: 3 bases; J trimming: 0 bases; junction bases outside the gene matches: 18. The CDR3 bases are TGTGCCTGTGACCCCAATTTTCCGGGGGATACGACTCCGTACACCGATAAACTCATCTTT. Its translation is CACDPNFPGDTTPYTDKLIF.

Of note for this clone: The TCRdb protein comes from a much larger clone and disagrees with this DNA's translation at residue 5, likely due to a read error; the protein given here is derived from the DNA. The chain employs TRDV1 and TRDJ1; TRDD3 agrees at 11 bases. No J segment appears in TCRdb, so it was assigned here by matching the sequence to germline. Germline CDR1 reads TSWWSYY; CDR2 reads QGS. The CDR3 loop spans 16 amino acids. The V gene end was trimmed by 4 bases and the J gene end by 10 bases; junction bases not matched to a gene: 14. DNA for the CDR3: TGTGCTCTTGGGGGATTGGCCTTGCTGGGGGATACAAGACTCATCTTT. This codes for CALGGLALLGDTRLIF.

To note about this clone: TCRdb's protein, taken from a much larger clone, differs from this DNA's translation at residue 15, likely owing to a read error; the protein displayed comes from the DNA. This rearrangement joins TRDV1 to TRDJ2; TRDD3 matches at 11 bases. TCRdb supplies no J gene; here it was assigned by aligning the nucleotide sequence to germline. Germline trimming cut 3 bases from V and 3 bases from J; bases unmatched to any gene: 24. The CDR3 consists of 23 residues. Germline V lookup: CDR1 TSWWSYY, CDR2 QGS. The CDR3 region has the DNA TGTGCTCTTGGGGAGATACTTCCTAACAGGGGTGGGGGATACGATTCTATGACAGCACAACTCTTCTTT. It yields the protein CALGEILPNRGGGYDSMTAQLFF.

For this clone: The mismatch at residue 7 between this DNA's translation and the TCRdb protein of a much larger clone likely reflects a read error; the protein shown is translated from the DNA. This sequence joins TRDV1 and TRDJ1; D gene unclear. Germline CDR1 and CDR2: TSWWSYY and QGS. V lost 0 bases and J 0 bases, leaving 17 bases between the germline ends. The CDR3 loop spans 18 amino acids. In DNA form, the CDR3 reads TGTGCTCTTGGGGAACTACGGTCCCGCTGGTCCTACACCGATAAACTCATCTTT. Amino acids: CALGELRSRWSYTDKLIF.

This clone has more than one count but fewer than ten. TCRdb attributes to this sequence the protein of a much larger clone, which differs from the DNA translation at residue 23; a read error is likely, and the protein displayed is translated from the DNA. TRDV1 is the V gene, and the J gene was not called; the table's D call, TRDD3, was not checked against the DNA. The CDR3 loop spans 24 amino acids. Germline V gene data show CDR1 as TSWWSYY and CDR2 as QGS. CDR3 sequence reads: CALGELVPSYKLASTGGYALTLTF. CDR3 bases: TGTGCTCTTGGGGAACTAGTCCCTAGCTATAAGCTAGCATCGACTGGGGGATACGCTTTAACACTCACCTTT.

With respect to this clone: The TCRdb protein comes from a much larger clone and disagrees with this DNA's translation at residue 14, likely due to a read error; the protein given here is derived from the DNA. The genes are TRDV2 and TRDJ3, with TRDD3 matching over 8 bases. TCRdb does not report a J gene; here it was assigned by matching the DNA to germline references. There are 19 residues in the CDR3. Germline assignment: CDR1 GEAIGNYY and CDR2 EKD. This chain's CDR3 is CACDTVLGDLSWDARQMFF. CDR3 bases: TGTGCCTGTGACACCGTCCTGGGGGACCTCTCCTGGGACGCCCGACAGATGTTTTTC.

A few counts support this clone. The TCRdb record carries a much larger clone's protein, which differs from this DNA's translation at residue 6; a read error is the likely cause, and the protein listed here is the DNA translation. The chain carries TRDV2 and TRDJ1; D not certain. The J gene, absent from TCRdb, was called here by matching the DNA to germline. The germline gives CDR1 GEAIGNYY, CDR2 EKD. Trimming took 0 bases from V and 0 from J, leaving 7 bases between them. This CDR3 has 14 amino acids. This CDR3 reads CACDTAMYTDKLIF. In nucleotides, the CDR3 is TGTGCCTGTGACACCGCAATGTACACCGATAAACTCATCTTT.

The sample holds a few counts of this clone. The likely explanation is a read error, given a far larger clone one base away. This same CDR3 is encoded by further DNA sequences in the sample. No call exists for the J gene, whereas the V gene is TRDV1; the table's D call of TRDD3 was not tested on the DNA. Germline V gene data show CDR1 as TSWWSYY and CDR2 as QGS. The CDR3 covers 22 residues. DNA for the CDR3: TGTGCTCTTGGGGACATTTCACGGCCTTCCCAAAAGTGGGGGGATACCGGCGATAAGCTCATCTTT. Residues: CALGDISRPSQKWGDTGDKLIF.

This clone was counted at least ten times. This DNA's translation differs at residue 4 from TCRdb's protein, which comes from a much larger clone; a read error is likely, and the protein shown is translated from the DNA. The chain uses TRDV2 and TRDJ1; no definite D call. CDR3 length: 15 amino acids. Looked up from germline, CDR1 is GEAIGNYY and CDR2 is EKD. CDR3 sequence reads: CACNTVGALTDKLIF. In nucleotides, the CDR3 is TGTGCCTGTAACACCGTCGGAGCGCTCACCGATAAACTCATCTTT.

With regard to this clone: A far bigger clonotype differs at one base, so this is likely a read error. Other DNA sequences in this sample translate to the same CDR3. This chain joins TRDV1 and TRDJ1; 8 positions match TRDD3. Matching the DNA to germline supplied the J gene, which TCRdb does not give. Germline values: CDR1 TSWWSYY, CDR2 QGS. This CDR3 has 22 residues. The CDR3 sequence: CALGELTSLPWGTLSYTDKLIF. DNA for the CDR3: TGTGCTCTCGGGGAACTAACGTCCTTACCCTGGGGGACCCTCTCGTACACCGATAAACTCATCTTT.

In this sample, this clone turned up many times. The chain combines TRDV1 with TRDJ3; 13 bases are a match to TRDD3. V dropped 1 base and J dropped 0; count of bases not matched to a gene: 21. The germline V gene encodes CDR1 TSWWSYY and CDR2 QGS. The CDR3 covers 26 residues. The CDR3 bases are TGTGCTCTTGGGGAACAGGGGGGGAGTACTGGGGGATACGAAGTATTTTCCTCCTGGGACACCCGACAGATGTTTTTC. Residues: CALGEQGGSTGGYEVFSSWDTRQMFF.

This clone was seen only a few times. TCRdb pairs this DNA with a much larger clone's protein that differs at residue 14, likely a read error; the protein shown was translated from the DNA. This chain joins TRDV1 and TRDJ1; 8 bases agree with TRDD3. The J gene, not given by TCRdb, was assigned here from a germline match of the nucleotide sequence. V gave up 7 bases and J gave up 0 bases; unmatched junction bases: 28. Germline CDR1 and CDR2: TSWWSYY and QGS. CDR3 length equals 22 residues. The DNA for the CDR3 is TGTGCTCTTGAGGCCCCGCCGTCCCATACTGGGGGCCGACGACTGTACACCGATAAACTCATCTTT. It encodes CALEAPPSHTGGRRLYTDKLIF.

This clone was seen a handful of times. One base separates it from a far larger clone, so it is likely a read error. In the same sample, other DNA sequences code for this CDR3. This chain uses TRDV2 with TRDJ3, with 13 bases identical to TRDD3. The CDR3 extends over 19 amino acids. The V gene's germline CDR1 is GEAIGNYY and CDR2 EKD. CDR3 sequence: CACDKLGDTSSWDTRQMFF. The DNA for the CDR3 is TGCGCCTGTGACAAACTGGGGGATACGAGCTCCTGGGACACCCGACAGATGTTTTTC.